A selection of T cell receptor beta chains follows, all from one sample in a study of blood T cell repertoires in COVID-19. The method was immunoSEQ multiplex PCR; TCRdb's version includes in-frame clones alone and lacks a portion of them. The sample consists of 200,000 to 300,000 clones, 75% to 85% of them appearing once. Input material: peripheral blood. All receptors come from an older woman with active or convalescent COVID-19. CDR3s include the opening cysteine and the closing phenylalanine or tryptophan. Fields, in order: D gene, clone size, CDR3 length, V gene, J gene, CDR3 protein, CDR3 DNA. A D gene is named only where the DNA matches it firmly. Expanded clones get a size class; other rows say once, few or many, or leave the size out.

>TRBD2|.|16|TRBV19|TRBJ2-1
CASSLAGGSTYNEQFF
TGTGCCAGTAGTTTAGCGGGGGGGTCTACCTATAATGAGCAGTTCTTC
>.|.|14|TRBV5-1|TRBJ2-2
CASSSGQITGELFF
TGCGCCAGCAGCTCAGGACAGATTACCGGGGAGCTGTTTTTT
>TRBD1|.|12|TRBV25-1|TRBJ1-1
CASKTGGTEAFF
TGTGCCAGCAAGACAGGGGGGACTGAAGCTTTCTTT
>TRBD1|.|14|TRBV6-5|TRBJ1-4
CASSRDRENEKLFF
TGTGCCAGCAGCCGCGACAGGGAAAATGAAAAACTGTTTTTT
>.|.|14|TRBV7-3|TRBJ1-1
CASSPQLGGTEAFF
TGTGCCAGCAGCCCGCAATTAGGGGGCACTGAAGCTTTCTTT
>TRBD1|.|14|TRBV6-5|TRBJ2-1
CASETGGDGNEQFF
TGTGCCAGCGAAACAGGGGGCGATGGGAATGAGCAGTTCTTC
>.|.|14|TRBV29-1|TRBJ1-2
CSVEVADSPYGYTF
TGCAGCGTTGAAGTGGCGGACAGTCCCTATGGCTACACCTTC
>.|.|17|TRBV5-1|TRBJ1-2
CASSNLGTKTAGGGYTF
TGCGCCAGCAGCAACCTCGGGACTAAGACCGCTGGGGGTGGCTACACCTTC
>.|.|15|TRBV7-2|TRBJ1-3
CASSSRQASGNTIYF
TGTGCCAGCAGCAGCCGACAGGCTTCTGGAAACACCATATATTTT
>.|few|13|TRBV7-2|TRBJ2-7
CASSSGHAYEQYF
TGTGCCAGCAGCTCGGGACACGCCTACGAGCAGTACTTC
>.|.|14|TRBV7-3|TRBJ1-1
CASSLTGRNTEAFF
TGTGCCAGCAGCTTAACAGGGAGGAACACTGAAGCTTTCTTT
>TRBD2|once|17|TRBV30|TRBJ2-7
CAWSVRGGAGGPYEQYF
TGTGCCTGGAGTGTACGCGGCGGGGCGGGGGGGCCCTACGAGCAGTACTTC
>TRBD1|.|14|TRBV19|TRBJ1-1
CASSIRTGEAEAFF
TGTGCCAGTAGTATTAGGACAGGGGAAGCTGAAGCTTTCTTT
>.|.|11|TRBV20-1|TRBJ2-3
CSAPSTDTQYF
TGCAGTGCCCCGAGCACAGATACGCAGTATTTT
>TRBD1|.|13|TRBV18|TRBJ1-2
CASSPTGEYGYTF
TGTGCCAGCTCACCAACAGGGGAATATGGCTACACCTTC
>.|.|14|TRBV14|TRBJ1-2
CASSHRGYNYGYTF
TGTGCCAGCAGCCACCGGGGTTATAACTATGGCTACACCTTC
>.|.|13|TRBV5-1|TRBJ1-1
CASSLDKNTEAFF
TGCGCCAGCAGCTTAGACAAGAACACTGAAGCTTTCTTT
>.|.|15|TRBV7-8|TRBJ1-1
CASSLVHTPNTEAFF
TGTGCCAGCAGCTTAGTACATACACCGAACACTGAAGCTTTCTTT
>TRBD2|once|15|TRBV7-8|TRBJ2-2
CASRWNAGGTGELFF
TGTGCCAGCAGATGGAACGCGGGGGGCACCGGGGAGCTGTTTTTT
>TRBD1|.|15|TRBV3-1/TRBV3-2|TRBJ1-5
CASSQDGTGNQPQHF
TGTGCCAGCAGCCAAGATGGGACAGGGAATCAGCCCCAGCATTTT
>.|few|15|TRBV4-3|TRBJ1-6
CASSQDVGGISPLHF
TGCGCCAGCAGCCAAGATGTCGGAGGGATTTCACCCCTCCACTTT
>.|once|13|TRBV7-9|TRBJ2-7
CASSSTNGYEQYF
TGTGCCAGCAGCTCAACGAACGGTTACGAGCAGTACTTC
>TRBD1|few|16|TRBV19|TRBJ1-5
CASIGGQVYSNQPQHF
TGTGCCAGTATAGGAGGACAGGTATATAGCAATCAGCCCCAGCATTTT
>TRBD1|.|15|TRBV30|TRBJ1-4
CAWSALETGGEKLFF
TGTGCCTGGAGTGCACTTGAGACAGGGGGTGAAAAACTGTTTTTT
>TRBD2|.|15|TRBV6-5|TRBJ2-7
CASSSGLAGYYEQYF
TGTGCCAGCAGCTCCGGACTAGCGGGGTACTACGAGCAGTACTTC
>.|.|14|TRBV27|TRBJ2-7
CASSTLGSRSEQYF
TGTGCCAGCAGCACACTGGGCAGCCGTTCCGAGCAGTACTTC
>.|.|14|TRBV7-2|TRBJ2-4
CASSPEIAKNIQYF
TGTGCCAGCAGCCCGGAGATAGCCAAAAACATTCAGTACTTC
>.|.|16|TRBV27|TRBJ2-7
CASSANLGALPYEQYF
TGTGCCAGCAGTGCAAACTTGGGAGCCCTACCCTACGAGCAGTACTTC
>.|.|12|TRBV7-9|TRBJ1-2
CASSLERSGYTF
TGTGCCAGCAGCTTAGAAAGGAGCGGCTACACCTTC
>.|.|12|TRBV5-4|TRBJ2-1
CASSSTDPEQFF
TGTGCCAGCAGCAGTACAGACCCCGAGCAGTTCTTC
>TRBD1|.|15|TRBV6-5|TRBJ1-5
CASSQGGSLNQPQHF
TGTGCCAGCAGCCAAGGGGGCAGTTTGAATCAGCCCCAGCATTTT
>.|once|15|TRBV13|TRBJ2-1
CASSLLLSSYNEQFF
TGTGCCAGCAGCTTGCTACTGAGCTCCTACAATGAGCAGTTCTTC
>TRBD2|.|17|TRBV7-2|TRBJ2-5
CASSWGGLAGAQETQYF
TGTGCCAGCAGCTGGGGCGGACTAGCGGGGGCCCAAGAGACCCAGTACTTC
>.|once|15|TRBV2|TRBJ1-2
CASSDIPPEVYGYTF
TGTGCCAGCAGTGATATCCCCCCCGAGGTTTATGGCTACACCTTC
>.|few|13|TRBV9|TRBJ1-1
CASSVIPGAEAFF
TGTGCCAGCAGCGTAATACCGGGGGCTGAAGCTTTCTTT
>TRBD1|many|15|TRBV7-8|TRBJ1-3
CASSPRDRALNTIYF
TGTGCCAGCAGCCCCCGGGACAGGGCTTTGAACACCATATATTTT
>.|.|15|TRBV7-3|TRBJ2-3
CASSLVTASTDTQYF
TGTGCCAGCAGCTTAGTGACAGCTAGCACAGATACGCAGTATTTT
>TRBD2|.|15|TRBV13|TRBJ2-3
CASSSSGGAADTQYF
TGTGCCAGCAGCTCGAGCGGGGGGGCCGCAGATACGCAGTATTTT
>TRBD2|.|16|TRBV5-1|TRBJ2-1
CASSSQGTSGYNEQFF
TGCGCCAGCAGCTCGCAGGGGACTAGCGGGTACAATGAGCAGTTCTTC
>.|.|15|TRBV4-1|TRBJ2-3
CASSQPRGSTDTQYF
TGCGCCAGCAGCCAACCCAGGGGAAGCACAGATACGCAGTATTTT
>.|.|15|TRBV19|TRBJ1-5
CASSKRAQAGQPQHF
TGTGCCAGTAGTAAAAGGGCGCAGGCGGGTCAGCCCCAGCATTTT
>TRBD1|.|14|TRBV18|TRBJ2-7
CASSPRRDRYEQYF
TGTGCCAGCTCACCACGCCGGGACAGGTACGAGCAGTACTTC
>TRBD2|.|17|TRBV5-1|TRBJ2-5
CASSRASSGGAEETQYF
TGCGCCAGCAGCCGTGCCTCTAGCGGGGGGGCCGAAGAGACCCAGTACTTC
>.|once|10|TRBV20-1|TRBJ1-1
CSALNTEAFF
TGCAGTGCCCTTAACACTGAAGCTTTCTTT
>TRBD2|once|18|TRBV19|TRBJ2-1
CASSPDGSASGGYNEQFF
TGTGCCAGTAGTCCTGATGGGTCCGCGAGCGGGGGCTACAATGAGCAGTTCTTC
>.|.|14|TRBV10-3|TRBJ1-1
CAISESGGTTEAFF
TGTGCCATCAGTGAGTCGGGGGGGACCACTGAAGCTTTCTTT
>.|.|13|TRBV6-5|TRBJ1-2
CASRRDLYYGYTF
TGTGCCAGCAGGCGGGATCTTTACTATGGCTACACCTTC
>TRBD2|.|20|TRBV9|TRBJ2-1
CASSPSGGRGAAGSYNEQFF
TGTGCCAGCAGCCCCTCGGGGGGGCGGGGGGCCGCCGGCTCCTACAATGAGCAGTTCTTC
>TRBD1|.|16|TRBV7-2|TRBJ1-6
CASSLRGTALNSPLHF
TGTGCCAGCAGCTTACGCGGGACAGCTCTAAATTCACCCCTCCACTTT
>.|.|12|TRBV7-9|TRBJ1-1
CASRSGAGVAFF
TGTGCCAGCAGGTCAGGGGCAGGGGTTGCTTTCTTT
>.|.|14|TRBV6-2/TRBV6-3|TRBJ1-2
CASSLGQTNYGYTF
TGTGCCAGCAGTTTGGGACAAACTAACTATGGCTACACCTTC
>.|.|13|TRBV29-1|TRBJ2-1
CSVDGGSWSEQFF
TGCAGCGTTGACGGGGGATCCTGGAGTGAGCAGTTCTTC
>.|.|16|TRBV5-1|TRBJ2-6
CASSLVTGSGANVLTF
TGCGCCAGCAGCTTGGTCACAGGCTCTGGGGCCAACGTCCTGACTTTC
>TRBD1|.|15|TRBV20-1|TRBJ2-1
CSASKQGTQDNEQFF
TGCAGTGCTAGTAAACAGGGGACGCAGGACAATGAGCAGTTCTTC
>.|.|13|TRBV3-1/TRBV3-2|TRBJ1-4
CASSPSGWEKLFF
TGTGCCAGCAGCCCCTCAGGCTGGGAAAAACTGTTTTTT
>.|.|12|TRBV30|TRBJ1-2
CAWTPLGGGYTF
TGTGCCTGGACCCCCCTGGGGGGAGGCTACACCTTC
>TRBD1|.|13|TRBV9|TRBJ1-2
CASSGGQLYGYTF
TGTGCCAGCAGCGGGGGACAGCTCTATGGCTACACCTTC